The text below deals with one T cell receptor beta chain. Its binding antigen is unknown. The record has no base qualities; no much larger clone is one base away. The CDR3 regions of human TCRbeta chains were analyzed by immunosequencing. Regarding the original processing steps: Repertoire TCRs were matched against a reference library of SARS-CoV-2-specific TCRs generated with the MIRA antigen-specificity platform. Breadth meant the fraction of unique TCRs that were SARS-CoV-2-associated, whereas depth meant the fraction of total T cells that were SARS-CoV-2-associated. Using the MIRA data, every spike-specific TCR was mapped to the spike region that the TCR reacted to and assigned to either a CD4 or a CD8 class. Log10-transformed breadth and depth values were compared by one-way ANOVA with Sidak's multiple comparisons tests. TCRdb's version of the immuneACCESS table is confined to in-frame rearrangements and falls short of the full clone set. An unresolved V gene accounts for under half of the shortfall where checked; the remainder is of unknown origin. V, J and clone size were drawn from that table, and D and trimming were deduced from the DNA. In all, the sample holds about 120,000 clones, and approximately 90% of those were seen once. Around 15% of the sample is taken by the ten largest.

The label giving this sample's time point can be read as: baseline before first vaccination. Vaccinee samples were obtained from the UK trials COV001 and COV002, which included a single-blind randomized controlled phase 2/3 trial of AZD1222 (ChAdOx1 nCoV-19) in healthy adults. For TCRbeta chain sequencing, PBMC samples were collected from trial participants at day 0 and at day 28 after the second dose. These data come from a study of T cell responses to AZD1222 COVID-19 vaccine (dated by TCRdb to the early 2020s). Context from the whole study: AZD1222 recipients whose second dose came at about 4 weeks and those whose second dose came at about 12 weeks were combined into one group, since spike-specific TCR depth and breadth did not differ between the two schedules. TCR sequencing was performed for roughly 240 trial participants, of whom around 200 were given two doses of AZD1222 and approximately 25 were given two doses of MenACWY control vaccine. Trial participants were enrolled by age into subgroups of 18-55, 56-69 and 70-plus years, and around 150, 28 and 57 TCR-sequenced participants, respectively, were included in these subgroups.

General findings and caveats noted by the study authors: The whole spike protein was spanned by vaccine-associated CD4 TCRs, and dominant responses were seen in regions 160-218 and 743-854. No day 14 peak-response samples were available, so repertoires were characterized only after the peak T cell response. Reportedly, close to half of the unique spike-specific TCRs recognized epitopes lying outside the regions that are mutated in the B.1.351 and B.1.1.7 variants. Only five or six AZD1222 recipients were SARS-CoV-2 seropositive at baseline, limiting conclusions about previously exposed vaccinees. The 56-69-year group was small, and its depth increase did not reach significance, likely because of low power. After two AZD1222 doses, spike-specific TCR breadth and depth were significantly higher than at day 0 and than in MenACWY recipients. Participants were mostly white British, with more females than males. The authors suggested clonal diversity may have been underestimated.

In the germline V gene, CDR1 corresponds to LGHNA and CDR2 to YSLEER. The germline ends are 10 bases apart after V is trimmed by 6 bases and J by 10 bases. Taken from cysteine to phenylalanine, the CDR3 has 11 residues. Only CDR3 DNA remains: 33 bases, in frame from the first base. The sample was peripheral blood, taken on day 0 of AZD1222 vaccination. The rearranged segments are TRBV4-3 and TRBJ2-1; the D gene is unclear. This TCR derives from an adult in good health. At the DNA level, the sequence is TGCGCCAGCAGGATGTTTGGGGAGCAGTTCTTC. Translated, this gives CASRMFGEQFF.